Below, one T cell receptor (beta chain) is given with its context. The data stem from a study of blood T cell repertoires in COVID-19. Overall study: T cells, B-cell-depleted T cells, or PBMCs supplied cDNA or gDNA.

The method was immunoSEQ multiplex PCR; TCRdb's version includes in-frame clones alone and lacks a portion of them. Altogether about 390,000 clones are present, approximately 87% being singletons, with the ten largest covering roughly a tenth. The CDR3 length is 13 residues. V was clipped by 5 bases and J by 6 bases, with 10 bases between them. The germline gives CDR1 SNHLY, CDR2 FYNNEI. The gene calls are TRBV2 and TRBJ1-4; D ambiguous. The sequenced material came from PBMCs or T cells enriched from blood (not recorded which). This sequence was found in a woman aged 45-60 years who had recovered from COVID-19. CDR3 DNA: TGTGCCAGCAGTCCCACAGCATATGAAAAACTGTTTTTT. Protein product: CASSPTAYEKLFF. Full variable domain (outside the CDR3, taken from reference TRBV2 and TRBJ1-4): EPEVTQTPSHQVTQMGQEVILRCVPISNHLYFYWYRQILGQKVEFLVSFYNNEISEKSEIFDDQFSVERPDGSNFTLKIRSTKLEDSAMYFCASSPTAYEKLFFGSGTQLSVL.